The present TCR beta chain was sequenced within a study of response to subunit inactivated influenza vaccine. General study points: That few new T cells are recruited by each seasonal influenza vaccination was the authors' suggestion.

TCRdb reprocessed the RT-PCR reads via MiXCR and lists one record per CDR3 protein. The table lists roughly 520,000 distinct CDR3 sequences, about 25% of them singletons, with less than 2.5% in the top ten. In the case of this clonotype: Its antigen is not known.

The CDR3 extends over 15 amino acids. J gave up 0 bases and V 1 base, and 2 bases lay outside the gene matches. Germline-derived CDR1 and CDR2 are SGHAT and FQNNGV. J is TRBJ2-7 and V is TRBV11-2; 8 nucleotides align to TRBD1. Sequenced here: CD4+ T cells sorted from PBMCs, sampled 5 to 6 days after vaccination. The receptor was derived from a man aged 45 to 65 who received an inactivated influenza vaccine. The CDR3 DNA follows: TGTGCCAGCAGCTTAGGGACAGGGTACTCCTACGAGCAGTACTTC. Translating it yields CASSLGTGYSYEQYF.